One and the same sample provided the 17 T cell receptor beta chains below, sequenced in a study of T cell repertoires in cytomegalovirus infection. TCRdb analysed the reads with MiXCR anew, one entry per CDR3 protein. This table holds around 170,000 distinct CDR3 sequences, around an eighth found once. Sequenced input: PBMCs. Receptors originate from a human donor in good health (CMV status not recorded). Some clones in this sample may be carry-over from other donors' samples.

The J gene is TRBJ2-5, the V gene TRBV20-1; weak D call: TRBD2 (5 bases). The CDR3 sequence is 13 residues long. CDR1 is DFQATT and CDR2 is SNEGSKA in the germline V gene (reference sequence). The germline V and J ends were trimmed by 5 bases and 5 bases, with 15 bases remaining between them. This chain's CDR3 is CSASRSERETQYF. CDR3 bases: TGCAGTGCTTCCCGTTCGGAGCGGGAGACCCAGTACTTC.

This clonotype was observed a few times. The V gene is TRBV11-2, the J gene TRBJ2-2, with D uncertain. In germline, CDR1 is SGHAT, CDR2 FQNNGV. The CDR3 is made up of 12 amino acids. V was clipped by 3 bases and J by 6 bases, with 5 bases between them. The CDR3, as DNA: TGTGCCAGCAGCTTTCGCCCCGGGGAGCTGTTTTTT. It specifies CASSFRPGELFF.

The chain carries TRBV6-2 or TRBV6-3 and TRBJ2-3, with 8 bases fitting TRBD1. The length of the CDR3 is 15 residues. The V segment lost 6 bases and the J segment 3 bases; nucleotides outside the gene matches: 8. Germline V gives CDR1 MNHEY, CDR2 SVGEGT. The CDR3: CASSLRTGPTDTQYF. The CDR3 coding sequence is TGTGCCAGCAGCCTGAGGACAGGGCCGACAGATACGCAGTATTTT.

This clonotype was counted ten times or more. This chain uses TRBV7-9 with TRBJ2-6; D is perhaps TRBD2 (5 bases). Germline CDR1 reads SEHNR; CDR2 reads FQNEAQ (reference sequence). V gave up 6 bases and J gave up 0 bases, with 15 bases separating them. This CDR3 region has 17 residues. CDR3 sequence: CASRPGLKSSGANVLTF. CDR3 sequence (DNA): TGTGCCAGCAGACCTGGACTTAAAAGCTCTGGGGCCAACGTCCTGACTTTC.

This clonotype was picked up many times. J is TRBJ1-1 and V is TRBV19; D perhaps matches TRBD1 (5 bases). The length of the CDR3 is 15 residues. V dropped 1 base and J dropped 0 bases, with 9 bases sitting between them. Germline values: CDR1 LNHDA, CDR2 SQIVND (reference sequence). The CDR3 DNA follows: TGTGCCAGTAGTATAGCGGGGGGAATGAACACTGAAGCTTTCTTT. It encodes CASSIAGGMNTEAFF.

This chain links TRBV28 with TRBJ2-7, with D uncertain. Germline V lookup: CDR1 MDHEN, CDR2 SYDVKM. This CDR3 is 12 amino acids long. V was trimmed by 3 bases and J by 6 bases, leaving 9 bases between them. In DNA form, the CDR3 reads TGTGCCAGCAGTTTCGGAAGTCTCGAGCAGTACTTC. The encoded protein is CASSFGSLEQYF.

CDR3 bases: TGCGCCAGCAGCCAAGCTTTAACGAAAGATACGCAGTATTTT. This codes for CASSQALTKDTQYF. This sequence joins TRBV4-1 and TRBJ2-3; D gene unclear. The ends were cut back, 1 base at V and 5 bases at J, with 10 bases in the middle. The CDR3 runs 14 residues. The germline V gene has CDR1 MGHRA and CDR2 YSYEKL.

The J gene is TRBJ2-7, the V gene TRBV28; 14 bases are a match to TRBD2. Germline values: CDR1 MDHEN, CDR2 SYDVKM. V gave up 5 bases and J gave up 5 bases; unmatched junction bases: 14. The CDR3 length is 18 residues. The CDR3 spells CASSPKTSGRAVSHEQYF. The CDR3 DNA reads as TGTGCCAGCAGTCCAAAGACTAGCGGGAGGGCCGTGTCCCACGAGCAGTACTTC.

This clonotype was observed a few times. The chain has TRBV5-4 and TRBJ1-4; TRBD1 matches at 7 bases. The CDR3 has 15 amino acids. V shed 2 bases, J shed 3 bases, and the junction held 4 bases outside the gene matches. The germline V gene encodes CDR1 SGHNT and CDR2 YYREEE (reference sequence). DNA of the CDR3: TGTGCCAGCAGCTTACCAGGGGGGGCTAATGAAAAACTGTTTTTT. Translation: CASSLPGGANEKLFF.

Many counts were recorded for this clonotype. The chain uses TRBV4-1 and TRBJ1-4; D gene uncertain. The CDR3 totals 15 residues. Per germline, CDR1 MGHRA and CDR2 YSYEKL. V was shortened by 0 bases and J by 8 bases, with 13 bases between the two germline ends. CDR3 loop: CASSQDDLEGEKLFF. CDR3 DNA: TGCGCCAGCAGCCAAGATGATCTGGAGGGCGAAAAACTGTTTTTT.

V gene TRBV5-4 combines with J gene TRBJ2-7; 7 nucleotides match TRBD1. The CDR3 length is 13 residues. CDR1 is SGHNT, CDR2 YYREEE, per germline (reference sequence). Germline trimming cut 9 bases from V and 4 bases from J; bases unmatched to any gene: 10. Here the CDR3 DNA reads TGTGCCACGCAAGGCAGGGGGACGTACGAGCAGTACTTC. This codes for CATQGRGTYEQYF.

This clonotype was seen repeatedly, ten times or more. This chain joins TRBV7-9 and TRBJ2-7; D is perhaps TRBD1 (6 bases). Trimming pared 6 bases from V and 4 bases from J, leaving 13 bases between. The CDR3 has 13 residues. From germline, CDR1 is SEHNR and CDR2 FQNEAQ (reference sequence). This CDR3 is CASRNWTEYEQYF. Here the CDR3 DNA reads TGTGCCAGCAGGAATTGGACAGAATACGAGCAGTACTTC.

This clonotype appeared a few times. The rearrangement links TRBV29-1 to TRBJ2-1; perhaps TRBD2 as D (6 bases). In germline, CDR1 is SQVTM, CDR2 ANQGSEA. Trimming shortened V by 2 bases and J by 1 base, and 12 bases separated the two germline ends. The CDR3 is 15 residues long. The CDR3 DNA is TGCAGCGTTGAAAGGCGGGACCGATCCTACAATGAGCAGTTCTTC. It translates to CSVERRDRSYNEQFF.

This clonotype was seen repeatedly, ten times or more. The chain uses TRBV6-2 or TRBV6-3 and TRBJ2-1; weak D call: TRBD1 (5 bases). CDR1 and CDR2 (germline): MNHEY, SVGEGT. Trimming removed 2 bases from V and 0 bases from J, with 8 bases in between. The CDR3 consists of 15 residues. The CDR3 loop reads CASSYDSPSYNEQFF. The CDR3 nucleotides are TGTGCCAGCAGTTACGACAGTCCCTCCTACAATGAGCAGTTCTTC.

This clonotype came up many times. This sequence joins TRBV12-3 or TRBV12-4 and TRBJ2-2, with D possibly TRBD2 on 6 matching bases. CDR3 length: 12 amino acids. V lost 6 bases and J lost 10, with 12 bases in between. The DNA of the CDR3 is TGTGCCAGCAGAAGGGGAGGAGAGGAGCTGTTTTTT. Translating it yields CASRRGGEELFF.

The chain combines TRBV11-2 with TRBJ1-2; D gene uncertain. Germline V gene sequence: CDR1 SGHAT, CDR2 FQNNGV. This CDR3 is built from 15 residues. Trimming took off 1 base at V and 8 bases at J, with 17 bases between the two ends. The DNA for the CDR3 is TGTGCCAGCAGCTTAGGGACGGGAGATGGTATAGGCTACACCTTC. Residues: CASSLGTGDGIGYTF.

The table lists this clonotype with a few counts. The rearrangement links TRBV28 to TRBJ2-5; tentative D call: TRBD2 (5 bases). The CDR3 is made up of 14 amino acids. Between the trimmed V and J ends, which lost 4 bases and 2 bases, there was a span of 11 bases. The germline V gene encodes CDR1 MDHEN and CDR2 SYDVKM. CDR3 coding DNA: TGTGCCAGCAGTTATCGGACGGGACAAGAGACCCAGTACTTC. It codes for CASSYRTGQETQYF.